The source of this T cell receptor beta chain is a study of beta chain features in type 1 diabetes. As every portion of the isolated RNA was reverse transcribed, the sequencing read expressed TCRB transcripts. Assay used: immunoSEQ multiplex PCR; TCRdb lists only in-frame clones, some missing. This sample has about 16,000 clones, with just under 55% found just once. To note about this clone: Its antigen is not known.

Study conclusions and caveats: The analysis here could not establish whether HLA type shapes TCRB rearrangement. Patients with Type 1 diabetes showed moderately but significantly shorter TCRB CDR3s in all four CD4+ subsets.

In germline, CDR1 is LNHDA, CDR2 SQIVND (reference sequence). This CDR3 spans 17 amino acids. V trimming: 4 bases; J trimming: 4 bases; junction bases outside the gene matches: 12. Sequencing was performed on stem cell memory CD4+ T cells from blood. This chain joins TRBV19 and TRBJ2-5; 10 nucleotides line up with TRBD2. The receptor's source is a young woman in good health. CDR3 amino acids: CASSTLIEREGLETQYF. The CDR3 DNA reads as TGTGCCAGTAGTACGTTAATTGAGCGGGAGGGCCTAGAGACCCAGTACTTC.